Sequencing of this TCR beta chain was carried out in a study of T cells after yellow fever vaccination. Germline lookup yields CDR1 MNHNS and CDR2 SASEGT. The CDR3 spans 14 residues. The V end lost 5 bases, the J end lost 9 bases, and 17 bases lay between the germline ends. TCRdb analysed the 5' RACE reads with MiXCR anew, one entry per CDR3 protein. Found here are roughly 160,000 distinct CDR3 sequences, around 7.2% of them singletons; the top ten hold approximately 2.5%. This clonotype was seen a single time. Its matching antigen is unknown. This may arise from a read error, as a much more abundant clone is one base away. Study-wide points: Booster sampling recovered most clones from primary vaccination (less than 97% CD4, around 90% CD8). Highly abundant clonotypes carried over from the bulk population could end up in FACS-sorted repertoires as contaminants.

The sequence derives from a man between 18 and 29 years old who received the YFV17D yellow fever vaccine. The sequencing here drew on CD4+ T cells sorted from PBMCs, taken around 5 days after the first yellow fever vaccination. V and J are TRBV6-1 and TRBJ1-5; no clear D. The CDR3 sequence is CASSQSVTGLPQHF. In nucleotides, the CDR3 is TGTGCCAGCAGTCAATCAGTGACGGGCCTGCCCCAGCATTTT.